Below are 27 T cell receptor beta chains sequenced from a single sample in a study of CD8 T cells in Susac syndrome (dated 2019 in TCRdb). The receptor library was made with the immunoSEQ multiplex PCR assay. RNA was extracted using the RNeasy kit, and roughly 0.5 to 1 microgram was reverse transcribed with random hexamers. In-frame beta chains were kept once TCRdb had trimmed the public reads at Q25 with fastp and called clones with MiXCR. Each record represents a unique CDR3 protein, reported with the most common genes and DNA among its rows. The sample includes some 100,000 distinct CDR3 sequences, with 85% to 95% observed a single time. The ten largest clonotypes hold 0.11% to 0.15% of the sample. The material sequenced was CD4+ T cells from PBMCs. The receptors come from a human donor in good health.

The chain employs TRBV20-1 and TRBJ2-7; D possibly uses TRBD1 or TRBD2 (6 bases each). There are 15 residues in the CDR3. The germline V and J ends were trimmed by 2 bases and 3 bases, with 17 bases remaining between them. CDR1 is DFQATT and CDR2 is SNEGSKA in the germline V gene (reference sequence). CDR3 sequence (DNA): TGCAGTGCTAGAAACAACGAGGGGGGACTCTACGAGCAGTACTTC. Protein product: CSARNNEGGLYEQYF.

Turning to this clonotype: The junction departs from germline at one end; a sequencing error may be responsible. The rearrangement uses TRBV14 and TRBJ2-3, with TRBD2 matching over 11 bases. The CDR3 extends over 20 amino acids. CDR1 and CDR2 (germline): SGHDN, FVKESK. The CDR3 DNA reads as TGTGCCAGCACCCAATTTGGTAGCGGGAGGGCCGGGCGTTCGACAGATACGCAGTATTTT. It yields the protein CASTQFGSGRAGRSTDTQYF.

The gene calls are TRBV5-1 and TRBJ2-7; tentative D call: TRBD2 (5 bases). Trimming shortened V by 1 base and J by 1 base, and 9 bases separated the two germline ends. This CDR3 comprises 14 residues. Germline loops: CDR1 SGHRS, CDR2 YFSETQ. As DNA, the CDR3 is TGCGCCAGCAGCTTGCGAGCGGAATCCTACGAGCAGTACTTC. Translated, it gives CASSLRAESYEQYF.

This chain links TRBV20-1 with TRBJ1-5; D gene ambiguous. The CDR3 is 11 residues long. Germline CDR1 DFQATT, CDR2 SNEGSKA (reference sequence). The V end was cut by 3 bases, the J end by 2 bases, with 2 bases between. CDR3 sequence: CSASRNQPQHF. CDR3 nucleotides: TGCAGTGCTAGCCGCAATCAGCCCCAGCATTTT.

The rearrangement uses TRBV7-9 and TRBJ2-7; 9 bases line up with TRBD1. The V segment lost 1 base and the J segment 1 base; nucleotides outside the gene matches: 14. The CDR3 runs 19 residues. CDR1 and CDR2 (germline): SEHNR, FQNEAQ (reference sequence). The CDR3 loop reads CASSLVPSTGGFKSYEQYF. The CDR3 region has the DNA TGTGCCAGCAGCTTAGTCCCTTCGACAGGGGGATTTAAGTCCTACGAGCAGTACTTC.

For the CDR3, the DNA is TGTGCCAGCAGTTACTCAGGGACAGGGGGCGTGATTCCCATTCAGCCCCAGCATTTT. It encodes CASSYSGTGGVIPIQPQHF. The rearrangement joins TRBV6-2 or TRBV6-3 to TRBJ1-5; 12 bases line up with TRBD1. This CDR3 comprises 19 residues. CDR1 and CDR2 from the germline V gene are MNHEY and SVGEGT. V dropped 0 bases and J dropped 6; count of bases not matched to a gene: 12.

DNA of the CDR3: TGTGCCAGCAGTCGGCGCAATCAGCCCCAGCATTTT. The encoded protein is CASSRRNQPQHF. The chain is built from TRBV12-3 or TRBV12-4 and TRBJ1-5; no reliable D call. The germline V and J ends were trimmed by 5 bases and 2 bases, with 4 bases remaining between them. The CDR3 runs to 12 residues.

CDR3: CSVLPVSTGELFF. The CDR3 region has the DNA TGCAGCGTTCTGCCGGTTAGCACCGGGGAGCTGTTTTTT. J is TRBJ2-2 and V is TRBV29-1; no firm D call. The CDR3 contains 13 residues. Germline CDR1 and CDR2: SQVTM and ANQGSEA. Trimming removed 5 bases at V and 4 bases at J, with 11 bases between.

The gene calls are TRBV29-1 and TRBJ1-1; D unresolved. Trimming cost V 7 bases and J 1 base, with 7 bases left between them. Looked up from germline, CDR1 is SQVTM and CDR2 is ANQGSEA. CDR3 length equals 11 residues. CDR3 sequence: CSATANTEAFF. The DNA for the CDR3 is TGCAGCGCTACAGCGAACACTGAAGCTTTCTTT.

The CDR3 spells CSVSSGTNNYGYTF. The DNA of the CDR3 is TGCAGCGTTTCTTCGGGGACGAATAACTATGGCTACACCTTC. This rearrangement joins TRBV29-1 to TRBJ1-2; D may be TRBD1 (5 bases). The CDR3 loop spans 14 amino acids. Trimming cost V 5 bases and J 1 base, with 14 bases left between them. Germline CDR1 SQVTM, CDR2 ANQGSEA.

The CDR3 DNA reads TGTGCCAGCAGCCCTGGACTAGCGGGAGATCGGGAGACCCAGTACTTC. Its protein product is CASSPGLAGDRETQYF. The chain uses TRBV5-6 and TRBJ2-5; 13 bases align to TRBD2. The CDR3 is made up of 16 amino acids. V dropped 4 bases and J dropped 5; count of bases not matched to a gene: 8. CDR1 SGHDT and CDR2 YYEEEE come from the germline V gene.

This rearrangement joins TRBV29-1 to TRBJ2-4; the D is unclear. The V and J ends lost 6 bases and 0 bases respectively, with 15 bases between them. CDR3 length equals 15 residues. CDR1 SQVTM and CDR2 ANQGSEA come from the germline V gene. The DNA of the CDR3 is TGCAGCGTAGTTAAGCCGGCACCAGCCAAAAACATTCAGTACTTC. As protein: CSVVKPAPAKNIQYF. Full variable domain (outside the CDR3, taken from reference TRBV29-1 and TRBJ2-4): SAVISQKPSRDICQRGTSLTIQCQVDSQVTMMFWYRQQPGQSLTLIATANQGSEATYESGFVIDKFPISRPNLTFSTLTVSNMSPEDSSIYLCSVVKPAPAKNIQYFGAGTRLSVL.

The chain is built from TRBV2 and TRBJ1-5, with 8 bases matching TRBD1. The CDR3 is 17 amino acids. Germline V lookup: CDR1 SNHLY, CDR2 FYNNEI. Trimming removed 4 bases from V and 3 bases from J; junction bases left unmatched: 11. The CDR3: CASSVQGAGQANQPQHF. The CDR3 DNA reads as TGTGCCAGCAGTGTGCAGGGGGCCGGTCAAGCCAATCAGCCCCAGCATTTT.

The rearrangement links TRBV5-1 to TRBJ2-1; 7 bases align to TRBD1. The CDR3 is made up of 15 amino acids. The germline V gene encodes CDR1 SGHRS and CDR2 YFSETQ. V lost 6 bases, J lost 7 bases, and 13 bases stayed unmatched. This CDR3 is CASTLQGQGVNEQFF. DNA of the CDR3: TGCGCCAGCACCCTCCAGGGGCAGGGGGTTAATGAGCAGTTCTTC.

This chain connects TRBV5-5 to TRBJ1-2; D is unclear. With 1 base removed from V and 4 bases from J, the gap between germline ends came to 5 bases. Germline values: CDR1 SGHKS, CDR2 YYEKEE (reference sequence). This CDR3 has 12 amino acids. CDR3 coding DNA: TGTGCCAGCAGCTTGAACTCCTATGGCTACACCTTC. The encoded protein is CASSLNSYGYTF.

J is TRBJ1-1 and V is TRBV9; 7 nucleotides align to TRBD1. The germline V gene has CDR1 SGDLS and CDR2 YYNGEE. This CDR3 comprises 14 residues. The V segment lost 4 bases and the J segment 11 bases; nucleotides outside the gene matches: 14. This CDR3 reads CASSPQRATGQAFF. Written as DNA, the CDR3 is TGTGCCAGCAGCCCCCAACGGGCGACAGGGCAGGCTTTCTTT.

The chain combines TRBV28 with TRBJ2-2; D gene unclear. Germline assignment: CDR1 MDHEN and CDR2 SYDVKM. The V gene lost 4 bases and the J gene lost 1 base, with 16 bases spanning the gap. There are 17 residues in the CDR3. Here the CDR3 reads CASSSPKGRRNTGELFF. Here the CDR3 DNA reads TGTGCCAGCAGTTCCCCCAAGGGTAGGCGGAACACCGGGGAGCTGTTTTTT.

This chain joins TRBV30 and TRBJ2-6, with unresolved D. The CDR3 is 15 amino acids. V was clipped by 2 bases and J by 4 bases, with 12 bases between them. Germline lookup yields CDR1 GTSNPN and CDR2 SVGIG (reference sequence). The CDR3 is CAWSPSLSGANVLTF. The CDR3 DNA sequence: TGTGCCTGGAGTCCTTCCCTCTCGGGGGCCAACGTCCTGACTTTC.

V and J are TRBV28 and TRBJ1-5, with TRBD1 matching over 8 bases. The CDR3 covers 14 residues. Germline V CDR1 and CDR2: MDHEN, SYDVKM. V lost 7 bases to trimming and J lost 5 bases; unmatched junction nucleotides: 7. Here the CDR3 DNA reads TGTGCCAGCACCGGAGGACAGGGCTATCAGCCCCAGCATTTT. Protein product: CASTGGQGYQPQHF.

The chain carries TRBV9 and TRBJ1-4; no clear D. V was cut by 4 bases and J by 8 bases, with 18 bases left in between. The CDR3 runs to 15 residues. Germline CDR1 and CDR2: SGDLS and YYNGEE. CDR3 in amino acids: CASSLGRVPEEKLFF. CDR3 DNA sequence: TGTGCCAGCAGCCTTGGTCGGGTCCCGGAGGAAAAACTGTTTTTT.

The CDR3 bases are TGCAGTGCTTCTGGGAAGTGGTCCTACAATGAGCAGTTCTTC. Its protein is CSASGKWSYNEQFF. This chain uses TRBV20-1 with TRBJ2-1; no definite D call. Germline loops: CDR1 DFQATT, CDR2 SNEGSKA (reference sequence). The CDR3 runs to 14 residues. The germline V and J ends were trimmed by 5 bases and 1 base, with 12 bases remaining between them.

CDR3 protein: CASLPNGGAYEQYF. The CDR3 DNA sequence: TGTGCCAGCCTTCCCAACGGGGGGGCCTACGAGCAGTACTTC. The chain employs TRBV7-2 and TRBJ2-7; 8 nucleotides line up with TRBD2. From germline, CDR1 is SGHTA and CDR2 FQGNSA. CDR3 size: 14 residues. V trimming: 8 bases; J trimming: 2 bases; junction bases outside the gene matches: 8.

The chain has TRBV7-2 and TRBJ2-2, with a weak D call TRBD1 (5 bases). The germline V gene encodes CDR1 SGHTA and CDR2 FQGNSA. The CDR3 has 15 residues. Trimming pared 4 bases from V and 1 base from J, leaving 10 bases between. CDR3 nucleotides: TGTGCCAGCAGCTCCATCGGACAGAACACCGGGGAGCTGTTTTTT. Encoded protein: CASSSIGQNTGELFF.

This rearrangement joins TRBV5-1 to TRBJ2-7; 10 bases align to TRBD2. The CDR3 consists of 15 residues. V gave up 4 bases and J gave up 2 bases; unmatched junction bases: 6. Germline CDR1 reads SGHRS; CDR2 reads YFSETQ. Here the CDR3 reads CASSVLLAGTYEQYF. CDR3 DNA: TGCGCCAGCAGCGTTTTACTAGCGGGGACCTACGAGCAGTACTTC.

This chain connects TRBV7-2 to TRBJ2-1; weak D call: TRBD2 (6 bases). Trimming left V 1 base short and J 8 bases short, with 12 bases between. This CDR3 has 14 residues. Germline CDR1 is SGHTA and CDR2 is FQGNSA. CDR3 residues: CASSLVVGSDEQFF. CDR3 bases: TGTGCCAGCAGCTTAGTTGTCGGGAGCGATGAGCAGTTCTTC.

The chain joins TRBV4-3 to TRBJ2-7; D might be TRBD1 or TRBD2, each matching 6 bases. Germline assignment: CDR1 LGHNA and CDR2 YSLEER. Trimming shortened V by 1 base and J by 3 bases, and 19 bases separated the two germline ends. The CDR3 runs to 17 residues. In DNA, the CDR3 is TGCGCCAGCAGCCAAGGAAATCAACGGGGGCTCTACTACGAGCAGTACTTC. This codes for CASSQGNQRGLYYEQYF.

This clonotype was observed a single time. The CDR3 bases are TGCGCCAGCAGCTTGGGGGGCCATGTCTCTGGAAACACCATATATTTT. This gives the protein CASSLGGHVSGNTIYF. This chain joins TRBV5-1 and TRBJ1-3, with D maybe TRBD1 (5 bases). The germline V and J ends were trimmed by 0 bases and 0 bases, with 10 bases remaining between them. Germline V gives CDR1 SGHRS, CDR2 YFSETQ. The CDR3 is made up of 16 amino acids.